The 12 T cell receptor beta chains reported below all come from one sample, sequenced in a study of T cells in Graves' hyperthyroidism and ophthalmopathy. RNA transcripts yielded amplified TCR beta CDR3 regions. HTBI primers drove first-round RT-PCR of the TCR CDR3. TCRdb analysed the multiplex PCR reads with MiXCR anew, one entry per CDR3 protein. The sample records fewer than 700,000 distinct CDR3 sequences, around 15% being singletons. The sequenced sample consisted of blood. These receptors were obtained from a woman younger than 45 with Graves' hyperthyroidism.

The chain employs TRBV9 and TRBJ2-3; no firm D call. The CDR3 covers 12 residues. V was trimmed by 2 bases and J by 2 bases, leaving 3 bases between them. The germline CDR1 and CDR2 sequences are SGDLS and YYNGEE. Here the CDR3 DNA reads TGTGCCAGCAGCGTCGTCACAGATACGCAGTATTTT. It encodes CASSVVTDTQYF.

The V and J genes are TRBV19 and TRBJ2-5; 7 positions agree with TRBD2. V was clipped by 1 base and J by 4 bases; unmatched bases: 0. The CDR3 is 13 residues long. The germline V gene encodes CDR1 LNHDA and CDR2 SQIVND (reference sequence). The CDR3 loop is CASSIAGGETQYF. CDR3 in DNA: TGTGCCAGTAGTATAGCGGGAGGAGAGACCCAGTACTTC. Combining the CDR3 with reference TRBV19 and TRBJ2-5 gives the whole variable domain DGGITQSPKYLFRKEGQNVTLSCEQNLNHDAMYWYRQDPGQGLRLIYYSQIVNDFQKGDIAEGYSVSREKKESFPLTVTSAQKNPTAFYLCASSIAGGETQYFGPGTRLLVL.

The chain combines TRBV12-3 or TRBV12-4 with TRBJ1-3, with D tentatively TRBD1 (6 bases). There are 15 residues in the CDR3. V lost 4 bases and J 7 bases, leaving 17 bases between the germline ends. CDR3 residues: CASSSVLQGWNTIYF. The CDR3 bases are TGTGCCAGCAGTTCAGTACTACAGGGCTGGAACACCATATATTTT.

This clonotype was observed at least ten times. The rearrangement links TRBV12-3 or TRBV12-4 to TRBJ2-5, with 7 bases identical to TRBD2. The length of the CDR3 is 12 residues. Germline trimming cut 5 bases from V and 5 bases from J; bases unmatched to any gene: 2. The CDR3 reads CASSISGETQYF. The CDR3 DNA follows: TGTGCCAGCAGTATTAGCGGGGAGACCCAGTACTTC.

This clonotype was counted ten times or more. The chain uses TRBV7-2 and TRBJ2-7; D not resolved. V lost 4 bases and J lost 0, with 7 bases in between. From germline, CDR1 is SGHTA and CDR2 FQGNSA. The CDR3 totals 13 residues. CDR3 nucleotides: TGTGCCAGCAGCTATACTATCTCCTACGAGCAGTACTTC. Translation gives CASSYTISYEQYF.

The chain links TRBV4-1 to TRBJ2-5; 9 bases map to TRBD2. CDR3 length equals 17 residues. In germline, CDR1 is MGHRA, CDR2 YSYEKL. V lost 0 bases and J lost 5; bases outside the gene matches: 10. As DNA, the CDR3 is TGCGCCAGCAGCCAAGACGCCGTCCCCGGACTAGCGGAGACCCAGTACTTC. Translation: CASSQDAVPGLAETQYF.

This clonotype was observed many times. The chain carries TRBV6-2 or TRBV6-3 and TRBJ2-7; 8 bases match TRBD2. CDR1 is MNHEY and CDR2 is SVGEGT in the germline V gene. There are 18 residues in the CDR3. V shed 0 bases, J shed 0 bases, and the junction held 10 bases outside the gene matches. CDR3 nucleotide sequence: TGTGCCAGCAGTTACTCGACGGCTAGCGGGCCAAGCTCCTACGAGCAGTACTTC. Translation: CASSYSTASGPSSYEQYF.

The chain has TRBV3-1 and TRBJ2-2; D not certain. The ends were cut back, 4 bases at V and 1 base at J, with 16 bases in the middle. The germline V gene has CDR1 LGHDT and CDR2 YNNKEL (reference sequence). The CDR3 contains 17 residues. This CDR3 is CASSPPFDSLNTGELFF. CDR3 nucleotides: TGTGCCAGCAGCCCTCCTTTCGACTCTTTGAACACCGGGGAGCTGTTTTTT.

This clonotype was observed a handful of times. This rearrangement joins TRBV18 to TRBJ1-2, with no clear D. The V end was cut by 6 bases, the J end by 5 bases, with 22 bases between. CDR1 is KGHSH, CDR2 LQKENI, per germline. The CDR3 runs to 16 residues. CDR3 amino acids: CASSQNLEGHYYGYTF. DNA for the CDR3: TGTGCCAGCTCTCAGAACCTGGAGGGTCACTATTATGGCTACACCTTC.

The chain is built from TRBV9 and TRBJ1-4; 7 positions agree with TRBD1. J lost 8 bases, V lost 4 bases, and 8 bases had no gene match. Germline CDR1 reads SGDLS; CDR2 reads YYNGEE. The CDR3 has 14 residues. The CDR3: CASSLTGFNEKLFF. The DNA of the CDR3 is TGTGCCAGCAGCTTGACAGGGTTTAACGAAAAACTGTTTTTT.

The chain employs TRBV3-1 and TRBJ2-1; a possible D gene is TRBD1 (5 bases). CDR1 and CDR2 (germline): LGHDT, YNNKEL (reference sequence). The CDR3 loop spans 15 amino acids. Trimming removed 0 bases from V and 5 bases from J, with 11 bases in between. Here the CDR3 reads CASSQDGSGHNEQFF. The CDR3 DNA is TGTGCCAGCAGCCAAGACGGATCAGGGCACAATGAGCAGTTCTTC.

This clonotype was seen only a few times. This chain connects TRBV7-9 to TRBJ1-1, with D unclear. The V and J ends lost 0 bases and 6 bases respectively, with 8 bases between them. From germline, CDR1 is SEHNR and CDR2 FQNEAQ (reference sequence). The CDR3 loop spans 13 amino acids. The CDR3 sequence is CASSLAKFAEAFF. In DNA, the CDR3 is TGTGCCAGCAGCTTAGCGAAATTCGCTGAAGCTTTCTTT. The full variable domain, with the rest looked up from reference TRBV7-9 and TRBJ1-1, is DTGVSQNPRHKITKRGQNVTFRCDPISEHNRLYWYRQTLGQGPEFLTYFQNEAQLEKSRLLSDRFSAERPKGSFSTLEIQRTEQGDSAMYLCASSLAKFAEAFFGQGTRLTVV.